This passage covers 29 T cell receptor beta chains from one sample sequenced in a study of T cells in Graves' hyperthyroidism and ophthalmopathy. Amplification targeted TCR beta CDR3 regions from RNA transcripts. First-round RT-PCR with HTBI primers amplified the TCR CDR3 region. TCRdb fed the multiplex PCR reads into MiXCR, producing one record per CDR3 protein. The sample has approximately 570,000 distinct CDR3 sequences; approximately 20% are singletons. The specimen was blood. Receptors were obtained from a man between 40 and 49 years old with Graves' ophthalmopathy.

This clonotype was counted between two and nine times. The rearrangement links TRBV3-1 to TRBJ1-2, with D unclear. V lost 1 base to trimming and J lost 10 bases, with 10 bases between them. Germline V gene lookup returns CDR1 LGHDT and CDR2 YNNKEL (reference sequence). The CDR3 covers 12 residues. DNA for the CDR3: TGTGCCAGCAGCCAAGGATTGAATGACTACACCTTC. Amino acid sequence: CASSQGLNDYTF.

This clonotype was counted between two and nine times. The gene calls are TRBV19 and TRBJ1-2, with no clear D. The V end was cut by 7 bases, the J end by 6 bases, with 24 bases between. Germline V gene data show CDR1 as LNHDA and CDR2 as SQIVND (reference sequence). The CDR3 is made up of 16 amino acids. Here the CDR3 DNA reads TGTGCCAGTACCCTCATATGGGCGACGGGGATCGATGGCTACACCTTC. This codes for CASTLIWATGIDGYTF.

The chain recombines TRBV9 with TRBJ2-3; perhaps TRBD2 as D (5 bases). Germline V gene data show CDR1 as SGDLS and CDR2 as YYNGEE. Between the trimmed V and J ends, which lost 4 bases and 8 bases, there was a span of 11 bases. This CDR3 is built from 12 residues. The CDR3 bases are TGTGCCAGCAGCTCCACCAGCGGTACGCAGTATTTT. Amino acid sequence: CASSSTSGTQYF.

The sample holds many counts of this clonotype. This sequence joins TRBV18 and TRBJ2-3; 7 nucleotides line up with TRBD1. Per the germline V gene, CDR1 is KGHSH and CDR2 is LQKENI. The J segment lost 0 bases and the V segment lost 1 base, leaving 1 base of the junction unmatched. This CDR3 spans 15 amino acids. This CDR3 is CASSPQGASTDTQYF. Here the CDR3 DNA reads TGTGCCAGCTCACCACAGGGGGCCAGCACAGATACGCAGTATTTT.

V gene TRBV4-1 combines with J gene TRBJ2-7, with TRBD1 as a possible D gene (5 bases). Germline V gene sequence: CDR1 MGHRA, CDR2 YSYEKL. This CDR3 has 16 amino acids. Trimming took off 4 bases at V and 2 bases at J, with 18 bases between the two ends. The CDR3 loop is CASSPPPTTGPYEQYF. As DNA, the CDR3 is TGCGCCAGCAGCCCCCCGCCCACTACAGGACCCTACGAGCAGTACTTC.

This clonotype was seen only a few times. The rearrangement joins TRBV12-5 to TRBJ1-1; tentatively, D is TRBD1 (6 bases). The ends were cut back, 2 bases at V and 7 bases at J, with 11 bases in the middle. Germline V CDR1 and CDR2: LGHNT, FRNRAP. CDR3 length equals 13 residues. CDR3 in amino acids: CASGLLVRGEAFF. DNA of the CDR3: TGTGCTAGTGGTTTGCTTGTCAGGGGTGAAGCTTTCTTT.

Comment on this clonotype: A much larger clone differs by one base, so this may be a read error. The CDR3 does not close with the conserved phenylalanine or tryptophan, likely indicating a read error. The V and J genes are TRBV10-3 and TRBJ2-7; 8 positions match TRBD1. V lost 6 bases to trimming and J lost 0 bases; unmatched junction nucleotides: 4. Germline-derived CDR1 and CDR2 are ENHRY and SYGVKD. There are 14 residues in the CDR3. CDR3 region: CAIRRTGTSYEQYL. The CDR3 bases are TGTGCCATCAGGAGGACAGGGACCTCCTACGAGCAGTACCTC.

The chain recombines TRBV3-1 with TRBJ2-3, with 8 bases matching TRBD1. Germline V gene sequence: CDR1 LGHDT, CDR2 YNNKEL (reference sequence). This CDR3 has 14 residues. The J segment lost 5 bases and the V segment lost 6 bases, leaving 7 bases of the junction unmatched. In DNA form, the CDR3 reads TGTGCCAGCAGTCCAGGGGGCCGGGAAGATACGCAGTATTTT. This codes for CASSPGGREDTQYF.

The chain recombines TRBV2 with TRBJ2-3; TRBD2 aligns across 14 bases. The junction had 5 bases not matched to a gene; V was cut back by 4 bases and J by 2 bases. This CDR3 spans 17 amino acids. Germline CDR1 reads SNHLY; CDR2 reads FYNNEI. In DNA form, the CDR3 reads TGTGCCAGCAGTGGGGGACTAGCGGGGGCGTCCACAGATACGCAGTATTTT. This codes for CASSGGLAGASTDTQYF.

About this clonotype itself: The junction shows a germline mismatch at one end, possibly a read error. V and J are TRBV5-1 and TRBJ2-7; D tentatively reads TRBD1 or TRBD2 (6 bases each). Germline CDR1 SGHRS, CDR2 YFSETQ. This CDR3 spans 18 amino acids. The CDR3 sequence: CASSLDRHSWGARDEKYF. For the CDR3, the DNA is TGCGCCAGCAGCTTGGACCGCCATAGCTGGGGGGCGCGGGACGAGAAGTACTTC.

The sample holds a few counts of this clonotype. The chain carries TRBV20-1 and TRBJ2-7; 7 bases line up with TRBD1. CDR1 and CDR2 from the germline V gene are DFQATT and SNEGSKA (reference sequence). V dropped 4 bases and J dropped 2; count of bases not matched to a gene: 14. This CDR3 is 16 amino acids long. In DNA form, the CDR3 reads TGCAGTGCTACCCCGATCGACAGGGCAGGAACCTACGAGCAGTACTTC. This translates into CSATPIDRAGTYEQYF.

The chain has TRBV5-1 and TRBJ1-4; 7 bases line up with TRBD1. Germline trimming cut 3 bases from V and 9 bases from J; bases unmatched to any gene: 17. The length of the CDR3 is 17 residues. CDR1 and CDR2 from the germline V gene are SGHRS and YFSETQ. Written as DNA, the CDR3 is TGCGCCAGCAGCTCTAAAGGCCCTACAGGGGAGTCCAAAAAACTGTTTTTT. It yields the protein CASSSKGPTGESKKLFF.

At least ten counts were recorded for this clonotype. The chain recombines TRBV11-2 with TRBJ2-3, with D tentatively TRBD1 (5 bases). Looked up from germline, CDR1 is SGHAT and CDR2 is FQNNGV. V lost 2 bases to trimming and J lost 0 bases, with 15 bases between them. The CDR3 length is 17 residues. CDR3 DNA sequence: TGTGCCAGCAGCTTAACCCGACAGCGAACTAGCACAGATACGCAGTATTTT. It is translated as CASSLTRQRTSTDTQYF. Filled out from reference TRBV11-2 and TRBJ2-3, the complete variable domain reads EAGVAQSPRYKIIEKRQSVAFWCNPISGHATLYWYQQILGQGPKLLIQFQNNGVVDDSQLPKDRFSAERLKGVDSTLKIQPAKLEDSAVYLCASSLTRQRTSTDTQYFGPGTRLTVL.

This clonotype was recorded at least ten times. The J gene is TRBJ1-5, the V gene TRBV30, with TRBD1 as a possible D gene (6 bases). The CDR3 covers 13 residues. The V end lost 2 bases, the J end lost 5 bases, and 10 bases lay between the germline ends. Germline-derived CDR1 and CDR2 are GTSNPN and SVGIG (reference sequence). This CDR3 reads CAWSIQGDQPQHF. In DNA, the CDR3 is TGTGCCTGGAGTATACAGGGCGATCAGCCCCAGCATTTT.

This clonotype was detected many times. The chain couples TRBV28 to TRBJ1-4; D call uncertain. The V gene's germline CDR1 is MDHEN and CDR2 SYDVKM. The CDR3 has 12 amino acids. The germline V and J ends were trimmed by 5 bases and 7 bases, with 8 bases remaining between them. CDR3 nucleotide sequence: TGTGCCAGCAGTCCACGTGCTGAAAAACTGTTTTTT. Translation gives CASSPRAEKLFF.

This clonotype was counted between two and nine times. The genes are TRBV7-9 and TRBJ2-1, with 9 bases identical to TRBD2. The CDR3 is made up of 15 amino acids. The junction had 7 bases not matched to a gene; V was cut back by 4 bases and J by 6 bases. CDR1 SEHNR and CDR2 FQNEAQ come from the germline V gene (reference sequence). DNA for the CDR3: TGTGCCAGCAGCTCAGTCGGGACTAGCATCAATGAGCAGTTCTTC. Translating it yields CASSSVGTSINEQFF.

This clonotype was counted only a few times. This may stem from a read error, because a much larger clone lies one nucleotide away. Since no conserved phenylalanine or tryptophan closes the CDR3, a read error is the likely cause. The V and J genes are TRBV2 and TRBJ2-7; 13 bases match TRBD2. Germline CDR1 reads SNHLY; CDR2 reads FYNNEI. This CDR3 is 18 amino acids long. Trimming cost V 6 bases and J 1 base; bases outside gene matches: 12. The CDR3 DNA sequence: TGTGCCAGCAGCGGGGGATTACTAGCGGGGGGGAATTCCTACGAGCAGTACCTC. This codes for CASSGGLLAGGNSYEQYL.

This clonotype was observed many times. CDR3 loop: CASSSEIAYEQYF. CDR3 coding DNA: TGTGCCAGCAGTTCGGAGATAGCCTACGAGCAGTACTTC. The chain links TRBV12-3 or TRBV12-4 to TRBJ2-7; D is uncertain. With 4 bases removed from V and 2 bases from J, the gap between germline ends came to 9 bases. CDR3 length: 13 amino acids.

The chain recombines TRBV28 with TRBJ1-5, with TRBD1 as a possible D gene (6 bases). CDR1 MDHEN and CDR2 SYDVKM come from the germline V gene. The CDR3 is 15 amino acids. V shed 7 bases and J shed 6 bases, with 19 bases lying between them. CDR3 DNA: TGTGCCAGCACCACCGGGGGGGGGGCTGCTCAGCCCCAGCATTTT. Translation gives CASTTGGGAAQPQHF.

This clonotype has only a few counts. The chain has TRBV10-1 and TRBJ2-3; D uncertain. V shed 4 bases and J shed 0 bases, with 5 bases lying between them. The CDR3 covers 13 residues. Germline CDR1 reads WNHNN; CDR2 reads SYGVQD (reference sequence). The CDR3 nucleotides are TGCGCCAGCAGTGGTGCCAGCACAGATACGCAGTATTTT. This sequence encodes CASSGASTDTQYF.

The chain has TRBV12-3 or TRBV12-4 and TRBJ2-1, with 8 bases aligning to TRBD1. V gave up 1 base and J gave up 8 bases; unmatched junction bases: 7. The CDR3 is 15 residues long. Here the CDR3 DNA reads TGTGCCAGCAGTTTAGGAATCAGGGGGCTCGATGAGCAGTTCTTC. It specifies CASSLGIRGLDEQFF.

This clonotype was seen only a few times. V is TRBV6-1 and J is TRBJ1-2; D unclear. The germline V gene has CDR1 MNHNS and CDR2 SASEGT. CDR3 length: 14 amino acids. With 6 bases removed from V and 6 bases from J, the gap between germline ends came to 17 bases. The CDR3 reads CASSQNRFGDGYTF. Here the CDR3 DNA reads TGTGCCAGCAGCCAAAACCGGTTCGGGGATGGCTACACCTTC.

As regards this clonotype: A much larger clone differs by one base, so this may be a read error. The J gene is TRBJ2-7, the V gene TRBV18; the D is unclear. The CDR3 extends over 14 amino acids. V gave up 3 bases and J gave up 4 bases, with 13 bases separating them. Germline CDR1 and CDR2: KGHSH and LQKENI. CDR3 nucleotides: TGTGCCAGCTCACCCGACAATGATCGTTACGAGCAGTACTTC. Translating it yields CASSPDNDRYEQYF. The full variable domain, with the rest looked up from reference TRBV18 and TRBJ2-7, is NAGVMQNPRHLVRRRGQEARLRCSPMKGHSHVYWYRQLPEEGLKFMVYLQKENIIDESGMPKERFSAEFPKEGPSILRIQQVVRGDSAAYFCASSPDNDRYEQYFGPGTRLTVT.

This clonotype appeared many times. This chain links TRBV30 with TRBJ1-1; 7 bases are a match to TRBD1. The V gene's germline CDR1 is GTSNPN and CDR2 SVGIG (reference sequence). The trim removed 7 bases at V and 1 base at J, leaving 15 bases unmatched. CDR3 length equals 16 residues. The CDR3 here is CAYAGDSRRKNTEAFF. The CDR3 DNA sequence: TGTGCCTATGCGGGGGACAGCCGGAGGAAGAACACTGAAGCTTTCTTT.

This clonotype was seen many times. The rearrangement uses TRBV2 and TRBJ2-5; 10 positions match TRBD2. The germline V gene encodes CDR1 SNHLY and CDR2 FYNNEI. The V gene end was trimmed by 5 bases and the J gene end by 7 bases; junction bases not matched to a gene: 10. CDR3 length: 15 amino acids. The DNA of the CDR3 is TGTGCCAGCAGTACAGGGGGGACTAGCGCTGGGACCCAGTACTTC. Amino acid sequence: CASSTGGTSAGTQYF. Drawing the rest from reference TRBV2 and TRBJ2-5, the complete variable domain is EPEVTQTPSHQVTQMGQEVILRCVPISNHLYFYWYRQILGQKVEFLVSFYNNEISEKSEIFDDQFSVERPDGSNFTLKIRSTKLEDSAMYFCASSTGGTSAGTQYFGPGTRLLVL.

This clonotype was detected only a few times. The chain is built from TRBV7-3 and TRBJ2-2; D remains unclear. CDR1 is SGHTA and CDR2 is FQGTGA in the germline V gene. Trimming removed 5 bases at V and 6 bases at J, with 19 bases between. This CDR3 is 16 amino acids long. The CDR3 nucleotides read TGTGCCAGCAGCCCGACGGTCCAGGCCGGGCCCGGGGAGCTGTTTTTT. This gives the protein CASSPTVQAGPGELFF.

This clonotype was counted only a few times. The chain joins TRBV3-1 to TRBJ1-1; TRBD1 is a possible D gene (6 bases). The germline V gene encodes CDR1 LGHDT and CDR2 YNNKEL (reference sequence). The V and J ends lost 1 base and 7 bases respectively, with 13 bases between them. The CDR3 sequence is 14 residues long. CDR3 sequence: CASSQVSGAVEAFF. The CDR3 nucleotides are TGTGCCAGCAGCCAAGTGTCAGGGGCTGTTGAAGCTTTCTTT.

J is TRBJ2-7 and V is TRBV28, with D unresolved. Germline assignment: CDR1 MDHEN and CDR2 SYDVKM. The CDR3 is made up of 12 amino acids. The ends were cut back, 7 bases at V and 2 bases at J, with 9 bases in the middle. The DNA of the CDR3 is TGTGCCAGCAAGGCAGCCGCCTACGAGCAGTACTTC. It codes for CASKAAAYEQYF.

The chain has TRBV5-1 and TRBJ2-7, with 7 nucleotides matching TRBD1. Germline CDR1 is SGHRS and CDR2 is YFSETQ. V was clipped by 4 bases and J by 3 bases; unmatched bases: 4. This CDR3 has 13 residues. CDR3 nucleotides: TGCGCCAGCAGCCGGGACAGCCGCTACGAGCAGTACTTC. This sequence encodes CASSRDSRYEQYF.